This TCR beta chain derives from a study of identical twins. Healthy Caucasians alone served as donors. This clonotype was seen a handful of times. With template switching, a universal primer site was added, and the cDNA carried unique molecular identifiers. MiXCR, applied by TCRdb to the 5' RACE reads, yields one record per CDR3 protein. The repertoire holds under 400,000 distinct CDR3 sequences, with roughly 9% as singletons. Sequences were obtained from naive T cells sorted from blood. The clonotype comes from a woman aged 45-65 years in good health.

CDR3 protein: CASSGSNEKLFF. The CDR3 coding sequence is TGCGCCAGCAGCGGCTCTAATGAAAAACTGTTTTTT. The chain recombines TRBV5-1 with TRBJ1-4; D is unresolved. Per germline, CDR1 SGHRS and CDR2 YFSETQ. CDR3 length: 12 amino acids. V was trimmed by 4 bases and J by 3 bases, leaving 4 bases between them.